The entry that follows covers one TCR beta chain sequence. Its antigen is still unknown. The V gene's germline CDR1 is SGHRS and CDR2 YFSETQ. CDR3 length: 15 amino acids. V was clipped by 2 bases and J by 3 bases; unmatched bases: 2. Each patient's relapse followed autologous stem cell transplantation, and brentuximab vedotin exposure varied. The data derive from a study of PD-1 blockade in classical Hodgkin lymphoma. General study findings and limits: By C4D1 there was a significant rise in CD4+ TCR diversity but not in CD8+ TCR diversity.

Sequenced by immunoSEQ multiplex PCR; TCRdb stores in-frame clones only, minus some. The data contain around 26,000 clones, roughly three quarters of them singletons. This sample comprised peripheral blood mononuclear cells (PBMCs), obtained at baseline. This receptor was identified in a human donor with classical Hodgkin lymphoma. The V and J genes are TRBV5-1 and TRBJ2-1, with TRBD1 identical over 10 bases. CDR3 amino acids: CASSLGTGVYNEQFF. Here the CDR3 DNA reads TGCGCCAGCAGCTTAGGGACAGGGGTCTACAATGAGCAGTTCTTC.